Listed below are T cell receptor beta chains from one sample, sequenced in a study of blood T cell repertoires in COVID-19. Profiling relied on immunoSEQ multiplex PCR, and the TCRdb table lists in-frame clones only, not all of them. Seen here are fewer than 300,000 clones, approximately 84% observed once, and the top ten hold around 7.8%. Specimen: peripheral blood. These receptor sequences come from a human donor in a cohort sampled during active COVID-19. CDR3s include the opening cysteine and the closing phenylalanine or tryptophan. A D gene is named only where the DNA matches it firmly. Clone size is given for some rows only: seen once, a few or many times, or a class if the clone is expanded.

D gene,clone size,J gene,V gene,CDR3 DNA,CDR3 protein
TRBD1,-,TRBJ2-3,TRBV5-1,TGCGCCAGCAGACGACAGGGGGCAGGAGATACGCAGTATTTT,CASRRQGAGDTQYF
-,few,TRBJ1-5,TRBV6-5,TGTGCCAGCAGCCCAGATCCAGGGCCCCAGCATTTT,CASSPDPGPQHF
-,-,TRBJ2-2,TRBV3-1/TRBV3-2,TGTGCCAGCAGACTCCACACCGGGGAGCTGTTTTTT,CASRLHTGELFF
-,-,TRBJ1-5,TRBV28,TGTGCCAGCAGTTCACAAACCACAGTAATCAATCAGCCCCAGCATTTT,CASSSQTTVINQPQHF
-,-,TRBJ1-5,TRBV10-1,TGCGCCAGCGGCCCGAGCAATCAGCCCCAGCATTTT,CASGPSNQPQHF
-,-,TRBJ2-3,TRBV7-8,TGTGCCAGCAGCCCGAGGCGCGGGGGTAGGGGGGATACGCAGTATTTT,CASSPRRGGRGDTQYF
TRBD2,-,TRBJ2-7,TRBV2,TGTGCCAGCAGTGGGGGGGTAGCGGGGATGTACGAGCAGTACTTC,CASSGGVAGMYEQYF
-,-,TRBJ2-3,TRBV5-8,TGTGCCAGCAGCAAGGGACTTTCCACAGATACGCAGTATTTT,CASSKGLSTDTQYF
-,-,TRBJ1-1,TRBV6-6,TGTGCCAGCAGGTCATACCCTACTCGAGACACTGAAGCTTTCTTT,CASRSYPTRDTEAFF
-,-,TRBJ1-5,TRBV4-1,TGCGCCAGCAGCCAAGCAGAGGCTAGCAATCAGCCCCAGCATTTT,CASSQAEASNQPQHF
-,-,TRBJ1-1,TRBV7-2,TGTGCCAGCAGCCCGCGGGGGCAGGTCGGGGCTTTCTTT,CASSPRGQVGAFF
-,many,TRBJ1-6,TRBV6-5,TGTGCCAGCAGCCCCGAGCAGGCCCTTAATTCACCCCTCCACTTT,CASSPEQALNSPLHF
-,-,TRBJ1-1,TRBV15,TGTGCCACCAGCAGAGCCCGGGGAAGGGAGGGCACTGAAGCTTTCTTT,CATSRARGREGTEAFF
-,once,TRBJ1-5,TRBV6-2/TRBV6-3,TGTGCCAGCAGTAAGAGGGCCACGGGGAATATCAATCAGCCCCAGCATTTT,CASSKRATGNINQPQHF
-,few,TRBJ1-5,TRBV5-1,TGCGCCAGCAGCTTGGGAGAGGGAATGAGCAATCAGCCCCAGCATTTT,CASSLGEGMSNQPQHF
-,-,TRBJ2-4,TRBV12-2,TGTGCAAGTCGCTTAGCACCAGACAGGGTCGGAGCCAAAAACATTCAGTACTTC,CASRLAPDRVGAKNIQYF
TRBD1,-,TRBJ1-2,TRBV29-1,TGCAGCGTTGAAAAAAGAAGAGGCGGACAGGGCTTAGGGAGAGACGGCTACACCTTC,CSVEKRRGGQGLGRDGYTF
-,few,TRBJ1-5,TRBV19,TGTGCCAGTAGTGTTGGGAGGGATCAGCCCCAGCATTTT,CASSVGRDQPQHF
TRBD2,-,TRBJ2-3,TRBV7-2,TGTGCCAGCAGCTTAGTGGGGGGGGACACAGATACGCAGTATTTT,CASSLVGGDTDTQYF
-,-,TRBJ2-7,TRBV6-5,TGTGCCTCTGGGGGGACCACCAGGTACGAGCAGTACTTC,CASGGTTRYEQYF
TRBD1,-,TRBJ1-4,TRBV6-5,TGTGCCAGCAGTTACTCGGGACAGCCAACTAATGAAAAACTGTTTTTT,CASSYSGQPTNEKLFF
-,-,TRBJ2-7,TRBV29-1,TGCAGCGTTGTCACCTACGAGCAGTACTTC,CSVVTYEQYF
-,once,TRBJ1-2,TRBV18,TGTGCCAGCTCACCACGTGGGGACGGAGGGAATGGCTACACCTTC,CASSPRGDGGNGYTF
-,-,TRBJ2-3,TRBV19,TGTGCCAGTAGGTCACCAGTGAGCACAGATACGCAGTATTTT,CASRSPVSTDTQYF
TRBD1,-,TRBJ2-1,TRBV18,TGTGCCAGCTCACCCGGGACAGAGACCAATGAGCAGTTCTTC,CASSPGTETNEQFF
TRBD1,-,TRBJ1-2,TRBV28,TGTGCCACCTTACAGGGGGCGAACTATGGCTACACCTTC,CATLQGANYGYTF
-,-,TRBJ2-5,TRBV7-8,TGTGCCAGCAGCTTAGAAGGGGGAGTAGGCCAAGAGACCCAGTACTTC,CASSLEGGVGQETQYF
-,-,TRBJ2-7,TRBV10-3,TGTGCCATCAGTGAAACAGGGTTCTACGAGCAGTACTTC,CAISETGFYEQYF
TRBD2,-,TRBJ2-7,TRBV9,TGTGCCAGCAGCCCCCTAGCGGGAGCCCACTACGAGCAGTACTTC,CASSPLAGAHYEQYF
TRBD2,-,TRBJ2-1,TRBV3-1/TRBV3-2,TGTGCCAGCAGCCCCGGGACTAGCGGGCTCAATGAGCAGTTCTTC,CASSPGTSGLNEQFF
-,-,TRBJ2-3,TRBV5-1,TGCGCCAGCAGCTTGGAAGGATTCGGGACAGATACGCAGTATTTT,CASSLEGFGTDTQYF
-,-,TRBJ2-5,TRBV21-1,TGTGCCAGCAGCAAAGCGAGCAAAGGAAAGGGGAAAGAGACCCAGTACTTC,CASSKASKGKGKETQYF
-,-,TRBJ2-3,TRBV29-1,TGCAGCGTTGCCAAAACCGTTAGTACAGATACGCAGTATTTT,CSVAKTVSTDTQYF